This T cell receptor (beta chain) was found in a study of cytomegalovirus exposure and HLA in healthy donors. Findings of the study overall: When a later analysis was performed, an Asian-associated ancestry cluster reportedly had fewer N-insertions than the approximately 700-donor mean. TRBV6-2, TRBV6-3 and other indistinguishable V segments were excluded. Common viral pathogens were later found to be apparently linked to several of the most significant clusters.

About this clone itself: The target antigen is unknown.

Trimming stripped 6 bases from V and 5 bases from J, with 22 bases between. This CDR3 is built from 16 residues. CDR1 and CDR2 from the germline V gene are MDHEN and SYDVKM. PCR involved 60 Vbeta and 13 Jbeta primers. The protocol was immunoSEQ multiplex PCR, while the TCRdb copy is restricted to in-frame clones and leaves out a portion. The sample lists over 130,000 clones, around 90% occurring once. The specimen sequenced was PBMCs. The chain has TRBV28 and TRBJ1-2, with D possibly being TRBD1 (6 bases). The receptor comes from a woman aged 35 to 49 in good health and CMV-seronegative. The CDR3 nucleotides read TGTGCCAGCAGAAGGGGTGCGGGGGCGTCAGGATATGGCTACACCTTC. This encodes CASRRGAGASGYGYTF.